The 15 T cell receptor beta chains below all came from one sample that was sequenced in a study of blood T cell repertoires in COVID-19 (TCRdb year 2020). Library preparation was by the immunoSEQ multiplex PCR assay. Entries here come from immuneACCESS through TCRdb and include only in-frame sequences with V and J called. Some clones fail to appear in such tables; in the studies checked, an unresolved V gene covers under half of the shortfall, and the cause of the remainder is unknown. The sample includes approximately 210,000 clones, with 83% observed a single time. Around 2.5% of the sample belongs to the ten largest clones. Sequencing used peripheral blood. These receptors all stem from a woman aged 40 to 50 with active or convalescent COVID-19.

This sequence joins TRBV15 and TRBJ2-7; TRBD2 matches 11 bases. Trimming removed 3 bases from V and 7 bases from J; junction bases left unmatched: 8. The CDR3 covers 15 residues. Germline V gene lookup returns CDR1 LNHNV and CDR2 YYDKDF (reference sequence). CDR3 DNA sequence: TGTGCCACCAGCAGGGTACTAGCGGGAGTAGTAGAGCAGTACTTC. Translating it yields CATSRVLAGVVEQYF.

The table lists this clone with a few counts. J is TRBJ2-5 and V is TRBV10-3; 7 bases are shared with TRBD1. This CDR3 comprises 12 residues. Trimming took 5 bases from V and 4 from J; bases not matched to a gene: 1. The germline gives CDR1 ENHRY, CDR2 SYGVKD. CDR3 protein: CAISWTGETQYF. The CDR3 region has the DNA TGTGCCATCAGTTGGACAGGAGAGACCCAGTACTTC.

This clone was observed once. The chain uses TRBV18 and TRBJ2-2; maybe TRBD2 (5 bases). Germline V CDR1 and CDR2: KGHSH, LQKENI. This CDR3 spans 14 amino acids. The V end lost 3 bases, the J end lost 2 bases, and 7 bases lay between the germline ends. The CDR3 region has the DNA TGTGCCAGCTCACCTCGGGGAAACACCGGGGAGCTGTTTTTT. This translates into CASSPRGNTGELFF.

V is TRBV12-5 and J is TRBJ1-4, with 8 bases identical to TRBD1. Trimming cost V 6 bases and J 8 bases; bases outside gene matches: 8. From germline, CDR1 is LGHNT and CDR2 FRNRAP. CDR3 length: 14 residues. The CDR3 spells CASGDRGEREKLFF. CDR3 bases: TGTGCTAGTGGAGACAGGGGAGAAAGGGAAAAACTGTTTTTT.

The chain links TRBV5-4 to TRBJ1-6; 8 nucleotides line up with TRBD1. The CDR3 is 15 amino acids. J lost 7 bases, V lost 3 bases, and 6 bases had no gene match. Germline values: CDR1 SGHNT, CDR2 YYREEE (reference sequence). CDR3 protein: CASSSLDRENSPLHF. The DNA of the CDR3 is TGTGCCAGCAGCTCCCTGGACAGGGAAAATTCACCCCTCCACTTT.

As to this clone: The same CDR3 can be traced to other DNA sequences in this sample. V and J are TRBV2 and TRBJ1-1, with no clear D. V was clipped by 4 bases and J by 1 base, with 4 bases between them. Germline loops: CDR1 SNHLY, CDR2 FYNNEI. The CDR3 totals 12 residues. The chain's CDR3 is CASSASNTEAFF. CDR3 coding DNA: TGTGCCAGCAGTGCTTCGAACACTGAAGCTTTCTTT.

V and J are TRBV6-1 and TRBJ1-5; D is ambiguous. Trimming shortened V by 0 bases and J by 1 base, and 7 bases separated the two germline ends. Germline lookup yields CDR1 MNHNS and CDR2 SASEGT. This CDR3 is built from 15 residues. CDR3: CASSEATVSNQPQHF. For the CDR3, the DNA is TGTGCCAGCAGTGAAGCTACAGTGAGCAATCAGCCCCAGCATTTT.

V is TRBV4-3 and J is TRBJ1-2, with 8 bases lining up with TRBD1. With 3 bases clipped from V and 10 bases from J, the junction kept 13 bases outside the gene matches. The CDR3 spans 15 residues. Germline V gene sequence: CDR1 LGHNA, CDR2 YSLEER. CDR3 region: CASSQSTGTGGFYTF. The CDR3 nucleotides are TGCGCCAGCAGCCAGTCTACCGGGACAGGTGGATTCTACACCTTC.

In its sample, this clone was seen once. The chain links TRBV5-1 to TRBJ1-3, with D possibly being TRBD1 (5 bases). Germline values: CDR1 SGHRS, CDR2 YFSETQ. Between the trimmed V and J ends, which lost 3 bases and 3 bases, there was a span of 7 bases. This CDR3 has 13 residues. The CDR3 region is CASSSGYGNTIYF. DNA for the CDR3: TGCGCCAGCAGCTCAGGGTATGGAAACACCATATATTTT.

The gene calls are TRBV7-8 and TRBJ1-2, with TRBD1 matching over 7 bases. The V gene's germline CDR1 is SGHVS and CDR2 FQNEAQ. CDR3 length equals 12 residues. After removal of 5 bases from V and 12 bases from J, the junction contained 9 bases not matched to a gene. The CDR3 loop is CASSNGTVRNTF. CDR3 nucleotides: TGTGCCAGCAGCAACGGGACAGTGAGGAACACCTTC.

This chain links TRBV7-5 with TRBJ2-1; TRBD1 reflects the table's D call only, with no check against the DNA. TRBV7-5 is deemed a pseudogene. This CDR3 spans 17 amino acids. CDR3 protein: CVRSPRRPGTVGNEQFF. In DNA, the CDR3 is TGTGTCAGAAGCCCCCGTCGACCGGGGACAGTGGGCAATGAGCAGTTCTTC.

The chain has TRBV28 and TRBJ2-2; D is perhaps TRBD2 (5 bases). The CDR3 is 16 amino acids. V lost 2 bases to trimming and J lost 2 bases, with 12 bases between them. Germline CDR1 is MDHEN and CDR2 is SYDVKM. This CDR3 reads CASSLEGQTNTGELFF. As DNA, the CDR3 is TGTGCCAGCAGTTTAGAGGGCCAGACTAACACCGGGGAGCTGTTTTTT. The full variable domain, completed using reference TRBV28 and TRBJ2-2, is DVKVTQSSRYLVKRTGEKVFLECVQDMDHENMFWYRQDPGLGLRLIYFSYDVKMKEKGDIPEGYSVSREKKERFSLILESASTNQTSMYLCASSLEGQTNTGELFFGEGSRLTVL.

In its sample, this clone was seen once. The chain carries TRBV6-5 and TRBJ1-1; the match to TRBD1 covers 8 bases. Germline V CDR1 and CDR2: MNHEY, SVGAGI. The V gene end was trimmed by 0 bases and the J gene end by 5 bases; junction bases not matched to a gene: 5. The CDR3 extends over 15 amino acids. The CDR3, as DNA: TGTGCCAGCAGTTACTCGACAGGGGCGTTGACTGAAGCTTTCTTT. Residues: CASSYSTGALTEAFF.

V gene TRBV9 combines with J gene TRBJ2-5, with 11 bases that match TRBD1. The V gene end was trimmed by 3 bases and the J gene end by 5 bases; junction bases not matched to a gene: 3. CDR3 length: 14 residues. Germline CDR1 and CDR2: SGDLS and YYNGEE. CDR3 sequence: CASSAGTGGETQYF. The CDR3 DNA sequence: TGTGCCAGCAGCGCCGGGACAGGGGGTGAGACCCAGTACTTC.

The genes are TRBV27 and TRBJ2-3; possibly TRBD2 for D (5 bases). Germline V lookup: CDR1 MNHEY, CDR2 SMNVEV (reference sequence). The ends were cut back, 0 bases at V and 3 bases at J, with 19 bases in the middle. The CDR3 sequence is 18 residues long. The CDR3, as DNA: TGTGCCAGCAGTTTATCGGCCCCCGAAGCGGAGGTGACAGATACGCAGTATTTT. Protein product: CASSLSAPEAEVTDTQYF.